This TCR beta chain was found in a study of CD8 T cells in Susac syndrome. Trimming shortened V by 3 bases and J by 8 bases, and 10 bases separated the two germline ends. The CDR3 length is 13 residues. Per the germline V gene, CDR1 is MNHEY and CDR2 is SMNVEV (reference sequence). Treatment-naive patients with stable or active relapsing-remitting disease served as multiple sclerosis controls. Negative magnetic isolation gave CD8+ and CD4+ cells; FACS enriched CD8+ TEMRA. Random hexamers were used to reverse transcribe roughly 0.5 to 1 ug of RNA. Amplification of TCR beta CDR3 was carried out by immunoSEQ multiplex PCR, which covered 54 Vbeta and 13 Jbeta segments. Each CDR3 protein gets one entry after TCRdb re-called the immunoSEQ multiplex PCR reads with MiXCR. The sample lists 65,000 to 80,000 distinct CDR3 sequences, roughly 91% occurring once.

The sequencing sample was made of CD8+ T cells from PBMCs. This TCR derives from a human donor with multiple sclerosis. The chain employs TRBV27 and TRBJ2-2, with D possibly being TRBD1 (5 bases). CDR3 residues: CASSFQGSGELFF. The CDR3 nucleotides read TGTGCCAGCAGTTTTCAGGGCAGTGGGGAGCTGTTTTTT.